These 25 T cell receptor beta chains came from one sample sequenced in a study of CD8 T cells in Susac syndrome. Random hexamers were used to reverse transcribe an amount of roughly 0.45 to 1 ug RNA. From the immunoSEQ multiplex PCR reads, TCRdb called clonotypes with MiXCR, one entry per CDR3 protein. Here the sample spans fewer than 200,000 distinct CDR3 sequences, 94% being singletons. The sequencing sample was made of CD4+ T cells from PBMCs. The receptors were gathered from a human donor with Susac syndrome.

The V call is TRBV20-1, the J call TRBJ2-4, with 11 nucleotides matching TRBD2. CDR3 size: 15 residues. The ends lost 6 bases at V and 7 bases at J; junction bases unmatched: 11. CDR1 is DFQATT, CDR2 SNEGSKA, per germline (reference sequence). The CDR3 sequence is CSAQGGSGGANIQYF. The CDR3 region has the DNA TGCAGTGCCCAGGGAGGTAGCGGGGGGGCCAACATTCAGTACTTC.

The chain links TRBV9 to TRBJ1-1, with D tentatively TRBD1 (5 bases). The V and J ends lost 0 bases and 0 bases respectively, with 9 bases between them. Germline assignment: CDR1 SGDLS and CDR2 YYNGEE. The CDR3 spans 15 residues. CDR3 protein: CASSVGAGMNTEAFF. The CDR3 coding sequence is TGTGCCAGCAGCGTAGGGGCAGGGATGAACACTGAAGCTTTCTTT.

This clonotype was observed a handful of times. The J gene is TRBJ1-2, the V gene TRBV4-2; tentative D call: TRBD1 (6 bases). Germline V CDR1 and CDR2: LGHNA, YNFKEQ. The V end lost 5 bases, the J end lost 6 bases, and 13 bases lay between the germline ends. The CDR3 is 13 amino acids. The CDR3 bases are TGTGCCAGCAGCTTAACAGGGACGGATGGCTACACCTTC. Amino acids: CASSLTGTDGYTF.

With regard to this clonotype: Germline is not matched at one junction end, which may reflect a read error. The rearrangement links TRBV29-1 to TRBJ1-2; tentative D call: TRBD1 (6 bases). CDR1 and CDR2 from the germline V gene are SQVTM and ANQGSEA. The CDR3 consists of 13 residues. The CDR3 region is CSVEDRVKPSSTF. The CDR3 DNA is TGCAGCGTTGAGGACAGAGTAAAGCCAAGTTCGACTTTC.

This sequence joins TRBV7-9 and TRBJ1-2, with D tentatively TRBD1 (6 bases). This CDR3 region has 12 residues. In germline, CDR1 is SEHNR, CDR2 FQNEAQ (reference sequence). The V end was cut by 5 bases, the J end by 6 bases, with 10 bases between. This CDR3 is CASSPQGHGYTF. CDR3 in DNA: TGTGCCAGCAGCCCCCAGGGGCATGGCTACACCTTC.

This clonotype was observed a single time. DNA for the CDR3: TGTGCCATCAGTGAGTCGGGGCAGGGTGGTCAGCCCCAGCATTTT. Protein: CAISESGQGGQPQHF. The V call is TRBV10-3, the J call TRBJ1-5, with D possibly TRBD1 on 5 matching bases. Germline assignment: CDR1 ENHRY and CDR2 SYGVKD. The CDR3 has 15 residues. Trimming left V 0 bases short and J 6 bases short, with 12 bases between.

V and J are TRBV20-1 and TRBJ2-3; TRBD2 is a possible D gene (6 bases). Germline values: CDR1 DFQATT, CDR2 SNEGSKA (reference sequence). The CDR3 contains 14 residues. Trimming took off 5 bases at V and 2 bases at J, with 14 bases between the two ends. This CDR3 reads CSAFPGLPTDTQYF. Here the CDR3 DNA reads TGCAGTGCTTTCCCGGGACTTCCCACAGATACGCAGTATTTT.

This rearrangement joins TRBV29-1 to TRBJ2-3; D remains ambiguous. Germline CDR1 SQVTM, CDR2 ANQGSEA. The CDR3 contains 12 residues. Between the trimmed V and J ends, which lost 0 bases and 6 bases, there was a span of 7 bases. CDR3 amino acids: CSVEDRFDTQYF. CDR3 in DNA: TGCAGCGTTGAAGATCGGTTTGATACGCAGTATTTT.

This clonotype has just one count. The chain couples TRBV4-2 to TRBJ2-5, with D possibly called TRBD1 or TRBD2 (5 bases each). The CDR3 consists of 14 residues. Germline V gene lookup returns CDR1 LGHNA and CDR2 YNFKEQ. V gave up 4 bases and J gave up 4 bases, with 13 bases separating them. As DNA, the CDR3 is TGTGCCAGCAGCCGAGGGGAGAGGGGAGAGACCCAGTACTTC. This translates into CASSRGERGETQYF.

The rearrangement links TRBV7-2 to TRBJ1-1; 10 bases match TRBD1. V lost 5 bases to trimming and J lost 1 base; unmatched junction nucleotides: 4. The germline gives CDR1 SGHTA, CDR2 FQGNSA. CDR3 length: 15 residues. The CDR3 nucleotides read TGTGCCAGCAGCGGACAGGGGGGCAGGAACACTGAAGCTTTCTTT. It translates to CASSGQGGRNTEAFF.

This chain's CDR3 is CSASALGGQNQPQHF. Here the CDR3 DNA reads TGCAGTGCTAGCGCTCTGGGGGGGCAGAATCAGCCCCAGCATTTT. The chain links TRBV20-1 to TRBJ1-5; a possible D gene is TRBD1 (6 bases). There are 15 residues in the CDR3. The V and J ends lost 3 bases and 4 bases respectively, with 16 bases between them. Per the germline V gene, CDR1 is DFQATT and CDR2 is SNEGSKA (reference sequence).

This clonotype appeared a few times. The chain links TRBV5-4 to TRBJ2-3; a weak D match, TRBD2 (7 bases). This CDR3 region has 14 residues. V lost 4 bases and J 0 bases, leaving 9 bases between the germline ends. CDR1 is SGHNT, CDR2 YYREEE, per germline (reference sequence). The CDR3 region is CASSPGGSTDTQYF. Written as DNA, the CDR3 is TGTGCCAGCAGCCCGGGGGGCAGCACAGATACGCAGTATTTT. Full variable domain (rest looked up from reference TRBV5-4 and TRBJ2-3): ETGVTQSPTHLIKTRGQQVTLRCSSQSGHNTVSWYQQALGQGPQFIFQYYREEENGRGNFPPRFSGLQFPNYSSELNVNALELDDSALYLCASSPGGSTDTQYFGPGTRLTVL.

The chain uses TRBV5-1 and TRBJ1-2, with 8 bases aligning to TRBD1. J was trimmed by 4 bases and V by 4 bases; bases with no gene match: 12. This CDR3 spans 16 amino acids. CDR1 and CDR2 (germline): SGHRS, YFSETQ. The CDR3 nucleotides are TGCGCCAGCAGCCCCGATCCAGGGGGCGCCGGCTATGGCTACACCTTC. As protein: CASSPDPGGAGYGYTF.

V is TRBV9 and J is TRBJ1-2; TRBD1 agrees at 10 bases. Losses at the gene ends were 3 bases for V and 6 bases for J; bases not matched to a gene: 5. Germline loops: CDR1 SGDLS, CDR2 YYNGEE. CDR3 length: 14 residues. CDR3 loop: CASSAQDRGNGYTF. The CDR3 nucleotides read TGTGCCAGCAGCGCTCAGGACAGGGGGAATGGCTACACCTTC.

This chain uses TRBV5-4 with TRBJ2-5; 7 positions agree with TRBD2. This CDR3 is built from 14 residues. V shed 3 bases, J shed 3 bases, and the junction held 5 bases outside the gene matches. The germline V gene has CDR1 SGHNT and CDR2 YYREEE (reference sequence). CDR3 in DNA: TGTGCCAGCAGCTCCCCGGGGAGGGAAGAGACCCAGTACTTC. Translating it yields CASSSPGREETQYF.

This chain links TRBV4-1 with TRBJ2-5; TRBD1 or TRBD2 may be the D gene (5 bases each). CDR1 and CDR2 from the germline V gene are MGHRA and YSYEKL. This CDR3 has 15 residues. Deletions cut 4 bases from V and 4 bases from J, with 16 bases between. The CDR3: CASSPGSGLGETQYF. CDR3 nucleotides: TGCGCCAGCAGCCCAGGATCGGGGCTTGGAGAGACCCAGTACTTC.

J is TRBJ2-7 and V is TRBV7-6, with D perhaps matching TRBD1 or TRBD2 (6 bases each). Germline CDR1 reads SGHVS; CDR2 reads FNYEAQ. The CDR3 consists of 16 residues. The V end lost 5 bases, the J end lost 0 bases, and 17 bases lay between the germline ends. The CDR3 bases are TGTGCCAGCAGCCAGATTGGAGGGGGAAACTCCTACGAGCAGTACTTC. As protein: CASSQIGGGNSYEQYF. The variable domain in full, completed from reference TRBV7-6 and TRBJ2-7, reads GAGVSQSPRYKVTKRGQDVALRCDPISGHVSLYWYRQALGQGPEFLTYFNYEAQQDKSGLPNDRFSAERPEGSISTLTIQRTEQRDSAMYRCASSQIGGGNSYEQYFGPGTRLTVT.

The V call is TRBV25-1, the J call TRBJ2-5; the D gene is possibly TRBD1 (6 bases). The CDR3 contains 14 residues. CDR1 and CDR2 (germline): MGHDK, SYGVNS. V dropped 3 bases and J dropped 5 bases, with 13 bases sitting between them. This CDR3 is CASSEAGTGETQYF. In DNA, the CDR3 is TGTGCCAGCAGTGAGGCCGGTACAGGGGAGACCCAGTACTTC.

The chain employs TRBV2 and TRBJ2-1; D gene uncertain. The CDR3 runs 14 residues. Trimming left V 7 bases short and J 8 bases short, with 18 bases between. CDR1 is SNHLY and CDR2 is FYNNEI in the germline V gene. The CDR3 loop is CASNWGNRVDEQFF. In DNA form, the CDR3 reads TGTGCCAGCAATTGGGGAAACCGCGTCGATGAGCAGTTCTTC.

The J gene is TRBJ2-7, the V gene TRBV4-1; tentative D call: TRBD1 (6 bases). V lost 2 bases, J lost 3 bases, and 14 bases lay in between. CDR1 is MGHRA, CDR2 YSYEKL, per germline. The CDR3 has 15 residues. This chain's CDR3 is CASSQTGPTGYEQYF. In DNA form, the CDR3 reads TGCGCCAGCAGCCAAACGGGACCGACAGGCTACGAGCAGTACTTC.

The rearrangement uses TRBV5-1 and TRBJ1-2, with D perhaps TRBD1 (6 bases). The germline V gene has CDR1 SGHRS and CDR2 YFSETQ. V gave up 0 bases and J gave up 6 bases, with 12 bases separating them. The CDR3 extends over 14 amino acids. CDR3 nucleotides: TGCGCCAGCAGCTTGGAAGGGGGTTCGGATGGCTACACCTTC. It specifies CASSLEGGSDGYTF.

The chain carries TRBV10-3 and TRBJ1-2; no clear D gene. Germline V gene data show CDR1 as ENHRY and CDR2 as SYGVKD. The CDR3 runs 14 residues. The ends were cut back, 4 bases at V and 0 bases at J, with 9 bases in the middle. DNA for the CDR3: TGTGCCATCAGTGGGGAGGTACCTAACTATGGCTACACCTTC. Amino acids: CAISGEVPNYGYTF.

In DNA, the CDR3 is TGTGCCAGCAGCGTAGGGCTGGATCAGCCCCAGCATTTT. Protein product: CASSVGLDQPQHF. The chain employs TRBV9 and TRBJ1-5; D is undetermined. CDR1 and CDR2 (germline): SGDLS, YYNGEE. The V gene lost 0 bases and the J gene lost 5 bases, with 6 bases spanning the gap. This CDR3 is built from 13 residues.

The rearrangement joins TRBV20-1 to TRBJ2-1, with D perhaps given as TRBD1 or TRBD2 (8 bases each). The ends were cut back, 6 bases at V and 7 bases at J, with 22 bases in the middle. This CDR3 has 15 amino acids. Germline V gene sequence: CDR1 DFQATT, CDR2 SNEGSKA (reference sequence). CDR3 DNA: TGCAGTGCCACAGGGGGGCGGGGGGCTAAGAATGAGCAGTTCTTC. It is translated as CSATGGRGAKNEQFF.

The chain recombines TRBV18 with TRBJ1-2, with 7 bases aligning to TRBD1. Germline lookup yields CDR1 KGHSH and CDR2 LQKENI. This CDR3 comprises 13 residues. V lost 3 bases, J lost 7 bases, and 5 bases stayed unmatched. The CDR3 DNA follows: TGTGCCAGCTCACCTTTGGGGGACAGTGGCTACACCTTC. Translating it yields CASSPLGDSGYTF.